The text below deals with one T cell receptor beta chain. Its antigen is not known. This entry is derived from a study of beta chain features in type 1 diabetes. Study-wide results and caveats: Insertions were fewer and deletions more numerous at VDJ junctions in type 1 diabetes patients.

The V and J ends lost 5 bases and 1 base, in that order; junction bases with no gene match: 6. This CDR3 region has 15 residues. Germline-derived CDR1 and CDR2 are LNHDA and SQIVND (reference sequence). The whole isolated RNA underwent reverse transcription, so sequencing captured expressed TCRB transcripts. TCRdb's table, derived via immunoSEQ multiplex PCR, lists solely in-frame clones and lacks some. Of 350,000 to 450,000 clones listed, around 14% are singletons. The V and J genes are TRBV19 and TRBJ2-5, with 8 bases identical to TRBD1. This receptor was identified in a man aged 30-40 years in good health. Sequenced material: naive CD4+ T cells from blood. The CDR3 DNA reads TGTGCCAGTAGTCCCCAGACAGGGGCCCAAGAGACCCAGTACTTC. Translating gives CASSPQTGAQETQYF.